These 18 T cell receptor beta chains were all obtained from the same sample, sequenced in a study of blood T cell repertoires in COVID-19. Some clones are missing from TCRdb's copy, which holds only in-frame ones; the method was immunoSEQ multiplex PCR. Among about 280,000 clones listed, 80% to 90% were seen once. Sequencing input: peripheral blood. The receptor set was obtained from a woman in her forties or fifties who had recovered from COVID-19.

The CDR3, as DNA: TGTGCCAGCAGCCAAGTGGGGTCTAGCGGTTATAGCACAGATACGCAGTATTTT. It is translated as CASSQVGSSGYSTDTQYF. The V call is TRBV4-2, the J call TRBJ2-3; 7 bases align to TRBD2. The V and J ends lost 1 base and 0 bases, in that order; junction bases with no gene match: 10. Germline CDR1 LGHNA, CDR2 YNFKEQ. The CDR3 is 18 amino acids.

The V and J genes are TRBV29-1 and TRBJ2-3; D is possibly TRBD1 (5 bases). Germline CDR1 is SQVTM and CDR2 is ANQGSEA. Trimming removed 4 bases at V and 2 bases at J, with 13 bases between. This CDR3 is built from 14 residues. Here the CDR3 reads CSVGQSGYTDTQYF. In DNA form, the CDR3 reads TGCAGCGTTGGACAGTCCGGTTACACAGATACGCAGTATTTT.

The CDR3 nucleotides read TGTGCCAGCAGCTTAGCTCAGGGTTCAGCTTTCTTT. This gives the protein CASSLAQGSAFF. The chain joins TRBV11-1 to TRBJ1-1; D perhaps matches TRBD1 (5 bases). Looked up from germline, CDR1 is SGHAT and CDR2 is FQDESV (reference sequence). This CDR3 is 12 amino acids long. Trimming removed 0 bases from V and 10 bases from J, with 9 bases in between.

J is TRBJ1-2 and V is TRBV4-1; TRBD1 might be the D (5 bases). The CDR3 has 15 residues. Germline CDR1 is MGHRA and CDR2 is YSYEKL. V lost 1 base to trimming and J lost 8 bases, with 17 bases between them. Here the CDR3 reads CASSQASGTGGGYTF. The CDR3, as DNA: TGCGCCAGCAGCCAAGCTTCTGGTACAGGCGGCGGCTACACCTTC.

At least ten counts were recorded for this clone. The chain recombines TRBV29-1 with TRBJ1-4; TRBD1 agrees at 8 bases. CDR3 size: 13 residues. Trimming removed 7 bases from V and 8 bases from J; junction bases left unmatched: 9. Germline V gives CDR1 SQVTM, CDR2 ANQGSEA. The CDR3: CSAHQGASEKLFF. The CDR3 DNA follows: TGCAGCGCCCACCAGGGGGCATCGGAAAAACTGTTTTTT.

The chain uses TRBV6-1 and TRBJ1-1; tentatively, D is TRBD1 (5 bases). Trimming took 6 bases from V and 11 from J, leaving 13 bases between them. The germline V gene encodes CDR1 MNHNS and CDR2 SASEGT. This CDR3 comprises 11 residues. CDR3 in DNA: TGTGCCAGCAGGACCCGACAGCTTGCTTTCTTT. Its translation: CASRTRQLAFF.

V is TRBV19 and J is TRBJ2-2; D not certain. Germline values: CDR1 LNHDA, CDR2 SQIVND (reference sequence). The CDR3 is 13 amino acids. V lost 2 bases and J lost 6, with 7 bases in between. This chain's CDR3 is CASSINTAGELFF. The CDR3 nucleotides read TGTGCCAGTAGTATAAATACGGCCGGGGAGCTGTTTTTT.

V is TRBV24-1 and J is TRBJ2-7, with TRBD2 as a possible D gene (6 bases). Between the trimmed V and J ends, which lost 2 bases and 2 bases, there was a span of 9 bases. Germline CDR1 and CDR2: KGHDR and SFDVKD. The CDR3 runs 14 residues. In nucleotides, the CDR3 is TGTGCCACCAGTGATTCTGGACTAACCTACGAGCAGTACTTC. Protein sequence: CATSDSGLTYEQYF.

The rearrangement joins TRBV18 to TRBJ1-5; TRBD1 agrees at 7 bases. CDR1 is KGHSH, CDR2 LQKENI, per germline. The trim removed 3 bases at V and 0 bases at J, leaving 5 bases unmatched. The CDR3 is 16 residues long. The CDR3 protein is CASSPPGTDSNQPQHF. The CDR3 coding sequence is TGTGCCAGCTCACCCCCCGGGACAGATAGCAATCAGCCCCAGCATTTT. The full variable domain, in which reference TRBV18 and TRBJ1-5 provide the parts outside the CDR3, is NAGVMQNPRHLVRRRGQEARLRCSPMKGHSHVYWYRQLPEEGLKFMVYLQKENIIDESGMPKERFSAEFPKEGPSILRIQQVVRGDSAAYFCASSPPGTDSNQPQHFGDGTRLSIL.

The chain carries TRBV5-1 and TRBJ2-5, with 14 positions matching TRBD2. This CDR3 is 16 amino acids long. Germline CDR1 and CDR2: SGHRS and YFSETQ. V dropped 3 bases and J dropped 4; count of bases not matched to a gene: 5. Here the CDR3 DNA reads TGCGCCAGCAGCTCGACGGGACTAGCGGGAGTAGAGACCCAGTACTTC. It encodes CASSSTGLAGVETQYF. Variable domain in full (rest from reference TRBV5-1 and TRBJ2-5): KAGVTQTPRYLIKTRGQQVTLSCSPISGHRSVSWYQQTPGQGLQFLFEYFSETQRNKGNFPGRFSGRQFSNSRSEMNVSTLELGDSALYLCASSSTGLAGVETQYFGPGTRLLVL.

The chain couples TRBV18 to TRBJ2-7; 9 bases agree with TRBD2. V was pared by 1 base and J by 2 bases, with 0 bases of the junction left unmatched. The CDR3 consists of 14 residues. Germline loops: CDR1 KGHSH, CDR2 LQKENI. CDR3 DNA sequence: TGTGCCAGCTCACCACTAGCGGGAGCCTACGAGCAGTACTTC. Translating gives CASSPLAGAYEQYF.

The chain couples TRBV30 to TRBJ2-7; tentatively, D is TRBD1 (5 bases). CDR1 and CDR2 from the germline V gene are GTSNPN and SVGIG (reference sequence). Trimming removed 3 bases from V and 4 bases from J, with 10 bases in between. This CDR3 is built from 12 residues. This CDR3 is CAWSWGGYEQYF. The CDR3 coding sequence is TGTGCCTGGAGCTGGGGCGGTTACGAGCAGTACTTC.

The chain carries TRBV9 and TRBJ2-3; D may be TRBD1 (6 bases). The CDR3 consists of 12 residues. Per germline, CDR1 SGDLS and CDR2 YYNGEE. V lost 0 bases to trimming and J lost 10 bases, with 9 bases between them. The CDR3 reads CASSVGQGPQYF. The CDR3 bases are TGTGCCAGCAGCGTAGGGCAGGGGCCGCAGTATTTT.

The chain is built from TRBV7-3 and TRBJ2-7; 8 bases agree with TRBD1. V trimming: 5 bases; J trimming: 6 bases; junction bases outside the gene matches: 15. The CDR3 loop spans 16 amino acids. Germline CDR1 and CDR2: SGHTA and FQGTGA. The CDR3 sequence: CASSKDAGTGPLEQYF. CDR3 sequence (DNA): TGTGCCAGCAGCAAAGACGCCGGGACAGGACCTCTCGAGCAGTACTTC.

V usage is TRBV4-1 and J usage is TRBJ2-5; 11 bases agree with TRBD2. The trim removed 5 bases at V and 1 base at J, leaving 6 bases unmatched. The germline V gene has CDR1 MGHRA and CDR2 YSYEKL. This CDR3 is 16 amino acids long. CDR3 loop: CASSSKLAGGQETQYF. For the CDR3, the DNA is TGCGCCAGCAGCTCAAAGCTAGCGGGAGGCCAAGAGACCCAGTACTTC.

The chain combines TRBV24-1 with TRBJ2-2; 8 bases map to TRBD1. Trimming removed 11 bases from V and 0 bases from J; junction bases left unmatched: 1. CDR1 KGHDR and CDR2 SFDVKD come from the germline V gene. The CDR3 contains 13 residues. CDR3 in DNA: TGTGCCATCAGGGGGCCGAACACCGGGGAGCTGTTTTTT. Translated: CAIRGPNTGELFF.

The chain uses TRBV9 and TRBJ2-5; 12 positions match TRBD1. Germline-derived CDR1 and CDR2 are SGDLS and YYNGEE. This CDR3 region has 14 residues. Unmatched junction bases numbered 6, after V lost 5 bases and J lost 7 bases. The CDR3 here is CASRGQGARATQYF. CDR3 nucleotides: TGTGCCAGCAGGGGACAGGGGGCGAGAGCGACCCAGTACTTC.

The V call is TRBV7-2, the J call TRBJ2-5, with 12 nucleotides matching TRBD2. Germline CDR1 SGHTA, CDR2 FQGNSA. The CDR3 is 16 amino acids. J was trimmed by 5 bases and V by 4 bases; bases with no gene match: 8. The CDR3 sequence: CASSWALTSGSETQYF. The CDR3 bases are TGTGCCAGCAGCTGGGCATTGACTAGCGGGAGTGAGACCCAGTACTTC.